This T cell receptor beta chain was sequenced in a study of blood T cell repertoires in COVID-19. Overall study: Sites across the United States, Italy and Spain contributed samples from acute and convalescent COVID-19.

There are 19 residues in the CDR3. Per the original methods: Cell counts per sample came from amplifying reference gene primers. Sequencing was performed with immunoSEQ multiplex PCR; in TCRdb, only in-frame clones are kept and a portion is missing. Clone size and the V and J calls come from that table; the DNA yielded D and trimming. The table lists nearly 350,000 clones, approximately 82% of them singletons. The gene calls are TRBV21-1 and TRBJ1-4; the DNA was not compared with TRBD1, the D call given in the table. TRBV21-1 is an annotated pseudogene. Sample: peripheral blood. This clonotype was obtained from a man aged 30 to 45 with active or convalescent COVID-19. The CDR3: CASSGSQRGHPDQREKLFF. The CDR3, as DNA: TGTGCCAGCAGCGGAAGTCAAAGGGGACACCCTGACCAACGTGAAAAACTGTTTTTT.